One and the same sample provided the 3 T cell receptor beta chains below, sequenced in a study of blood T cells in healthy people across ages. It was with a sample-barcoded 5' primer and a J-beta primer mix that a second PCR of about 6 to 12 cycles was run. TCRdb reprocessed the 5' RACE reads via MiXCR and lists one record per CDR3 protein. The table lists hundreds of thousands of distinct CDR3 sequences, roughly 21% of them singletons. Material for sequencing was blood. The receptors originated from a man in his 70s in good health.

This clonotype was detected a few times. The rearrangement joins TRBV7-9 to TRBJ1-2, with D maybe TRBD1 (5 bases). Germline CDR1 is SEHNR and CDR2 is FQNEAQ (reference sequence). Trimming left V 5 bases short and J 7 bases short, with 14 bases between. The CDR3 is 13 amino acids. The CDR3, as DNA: TGTGCCAGCAGCCTCAGGGAAGCGGGTGGCTACACCTTC. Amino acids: CASSLREAGGYTF. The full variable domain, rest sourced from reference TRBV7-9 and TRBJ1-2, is DTGVSQNPRHKITKRGQNVTFRCDPISEHNRLYWYRQTLGQGPEFLTYFQNEAQLEKSRLLSDRFSAERPKGSFSTLEIQRTEQGDSAMYLCASSLREAGGYTFGSGTRLTVV.

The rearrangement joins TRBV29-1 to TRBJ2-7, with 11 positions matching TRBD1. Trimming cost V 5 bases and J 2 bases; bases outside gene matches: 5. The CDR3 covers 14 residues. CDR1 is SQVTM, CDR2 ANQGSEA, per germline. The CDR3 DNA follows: TGCAGCGTTTCCCAGGGACAGGGGGCCTACGAGCAGTACTTC. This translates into CSVSQGQGAYEQYF.

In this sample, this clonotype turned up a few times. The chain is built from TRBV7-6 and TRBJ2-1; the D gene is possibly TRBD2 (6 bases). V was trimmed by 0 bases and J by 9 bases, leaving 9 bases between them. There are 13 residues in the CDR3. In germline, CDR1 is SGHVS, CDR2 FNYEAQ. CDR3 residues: CASSLAGGIEQFF. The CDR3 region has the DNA TGTGCCAGCAGCTTAGCGGGGGGTATTGAGCAGTTCTTC.